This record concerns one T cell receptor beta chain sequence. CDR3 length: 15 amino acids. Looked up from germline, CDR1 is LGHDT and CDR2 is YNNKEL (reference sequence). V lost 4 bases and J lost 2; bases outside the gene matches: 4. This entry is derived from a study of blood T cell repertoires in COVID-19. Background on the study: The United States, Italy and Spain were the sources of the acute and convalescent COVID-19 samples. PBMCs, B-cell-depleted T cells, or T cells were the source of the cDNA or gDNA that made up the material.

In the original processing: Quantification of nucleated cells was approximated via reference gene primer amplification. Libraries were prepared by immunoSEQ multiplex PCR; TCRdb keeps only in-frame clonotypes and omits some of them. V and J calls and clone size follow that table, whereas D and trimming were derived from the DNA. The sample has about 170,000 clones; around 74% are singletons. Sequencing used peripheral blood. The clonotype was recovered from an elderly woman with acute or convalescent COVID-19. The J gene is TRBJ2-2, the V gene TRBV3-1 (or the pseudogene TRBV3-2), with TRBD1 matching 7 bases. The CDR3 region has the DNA TGTGCCAGCAGCCGGGACAGATTAAACACCGGGGAGCTGTTTTTT. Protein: CASSRDRLNTGELFF.